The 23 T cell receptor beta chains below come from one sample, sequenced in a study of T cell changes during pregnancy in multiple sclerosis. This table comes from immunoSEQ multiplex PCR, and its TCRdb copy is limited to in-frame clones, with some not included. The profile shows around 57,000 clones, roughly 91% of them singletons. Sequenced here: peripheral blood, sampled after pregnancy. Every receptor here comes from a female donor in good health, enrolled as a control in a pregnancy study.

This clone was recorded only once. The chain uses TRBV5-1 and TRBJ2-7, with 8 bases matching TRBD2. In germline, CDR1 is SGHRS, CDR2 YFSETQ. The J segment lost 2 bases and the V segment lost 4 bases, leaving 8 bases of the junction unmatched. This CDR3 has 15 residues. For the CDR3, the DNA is TGCGCCAGCAGCACCTGGGCGGGGGGTACCTACGAGCAGTACTTC. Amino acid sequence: CASSTWAGGTYEQYF.

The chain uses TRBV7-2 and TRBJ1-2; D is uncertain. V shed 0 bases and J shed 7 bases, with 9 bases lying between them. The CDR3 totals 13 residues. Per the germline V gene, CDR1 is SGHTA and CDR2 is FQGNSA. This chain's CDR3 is CASSLALYGGYTF. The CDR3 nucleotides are TGTGCCAGCAGCTTAGCCCTATACGGTGGCTACACCTTC.

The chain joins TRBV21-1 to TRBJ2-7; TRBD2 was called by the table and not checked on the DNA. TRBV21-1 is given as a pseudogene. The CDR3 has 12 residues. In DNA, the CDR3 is TGTGCCAACGTGGGGGGTAGCCACGAGCAGTACTTC. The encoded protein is CANVGGSHEQYF.

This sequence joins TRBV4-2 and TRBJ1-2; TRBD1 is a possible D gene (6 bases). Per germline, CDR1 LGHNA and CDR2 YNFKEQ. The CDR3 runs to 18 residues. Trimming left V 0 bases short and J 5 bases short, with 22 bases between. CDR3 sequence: CASSQESVRDTVWYGYTF. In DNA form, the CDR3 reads TGTGCCAGCAGCCAAGAATCGGTCCGGGACACGGTGTGGTATGGCTACACCTTC.

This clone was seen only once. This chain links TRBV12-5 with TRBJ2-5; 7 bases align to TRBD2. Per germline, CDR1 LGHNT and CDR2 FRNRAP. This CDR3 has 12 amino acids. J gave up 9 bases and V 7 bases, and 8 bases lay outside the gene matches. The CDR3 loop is CASAGEGRAQYF. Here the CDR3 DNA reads TGTGCTAGTGCCGGGGAGGGCCGGGCCCAGTACTTC.

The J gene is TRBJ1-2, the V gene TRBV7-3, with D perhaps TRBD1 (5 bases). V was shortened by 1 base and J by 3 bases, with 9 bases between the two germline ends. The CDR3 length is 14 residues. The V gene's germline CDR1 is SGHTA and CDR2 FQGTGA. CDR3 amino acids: CASSLIGADYGYTF. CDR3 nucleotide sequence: TGTGCCAGCAGCTTAATAGGGGCGGACTATGGCTACACCTTC.

The CDR3 DNA is TGTGCCAGCAGCTCAGGGGGCAGTGAAAAACTGTTTTTT. It is translated as CASSSGGSEKLFF. V is TRBV7-2 and J is TRBJ1-4, with 8 positions matching TRBD1. The trim removed 4 bases at V and 7 bases at J, leaving 2 bases unmatched. The V gene's germline CDR1 is SGHTA and CDR2 FQGNSA. This CDR3 region has 13 residues. The variable domain in full, with the rest retrieved from reference TRBV7-2 and TRBJ1-4, is GAGVSQSPSNKVTEKGKDVELRCDPISGHTALYWYRQSLGQGLEFLIYFQGNSAPDKSGLPSDRFSAERTGGSVSTLTIQRTQQEDSAVYLCASSSGGSEKLFFGSGTQLSVL.

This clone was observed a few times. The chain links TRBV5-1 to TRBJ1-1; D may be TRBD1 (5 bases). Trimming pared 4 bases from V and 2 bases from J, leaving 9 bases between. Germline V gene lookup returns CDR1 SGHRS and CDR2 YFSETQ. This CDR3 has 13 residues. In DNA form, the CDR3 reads TGCGCCAGCAGCAAGGGACTTAACACTGAAGCTTTCTTT. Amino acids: CASSKGLNTEAFF.

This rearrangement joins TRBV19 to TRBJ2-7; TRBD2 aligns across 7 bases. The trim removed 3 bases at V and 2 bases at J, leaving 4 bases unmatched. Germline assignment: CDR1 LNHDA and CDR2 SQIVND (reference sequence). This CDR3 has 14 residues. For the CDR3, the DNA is TGTGCCAGTAGTATGTCTAGCGGAGCCTACGAGCAGTACTTC. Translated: CASSMSSGAYEQYF.

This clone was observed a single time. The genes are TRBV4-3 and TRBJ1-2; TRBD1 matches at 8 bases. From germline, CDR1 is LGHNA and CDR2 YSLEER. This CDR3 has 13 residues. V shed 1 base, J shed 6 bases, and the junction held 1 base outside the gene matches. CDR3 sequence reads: CASSQGTGNGYTF. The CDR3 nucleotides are TGCGCCAGCAGCCAAGGGACAGGGAATGGCTACACCTTC.

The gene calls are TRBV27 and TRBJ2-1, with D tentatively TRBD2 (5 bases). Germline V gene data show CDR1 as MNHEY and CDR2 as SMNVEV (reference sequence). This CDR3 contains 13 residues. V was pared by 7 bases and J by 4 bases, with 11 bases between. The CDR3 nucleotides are TGTGCCAGCAATCAACTAGGATACAATGAGCAGTTCTTC. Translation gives CASNQLGYNEQFF.

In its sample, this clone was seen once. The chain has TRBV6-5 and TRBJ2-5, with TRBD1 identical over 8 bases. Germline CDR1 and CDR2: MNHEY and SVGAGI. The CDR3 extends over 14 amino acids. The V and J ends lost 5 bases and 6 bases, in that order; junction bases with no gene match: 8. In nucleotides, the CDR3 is TGTGCCAGCAGTCTGGGACAGGCTATTAAGACCCAGTACTTC. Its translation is CASSLGQAIKTQYF.

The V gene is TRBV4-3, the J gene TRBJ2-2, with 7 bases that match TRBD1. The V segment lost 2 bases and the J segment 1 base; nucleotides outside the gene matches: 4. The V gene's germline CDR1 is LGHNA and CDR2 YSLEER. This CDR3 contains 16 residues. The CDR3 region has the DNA TGCGCCAGCAGCCAACGGAGGACAGGGAACACCGGGGAGCTGTTTTTT. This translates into CASSQRRTGNTGELFF.

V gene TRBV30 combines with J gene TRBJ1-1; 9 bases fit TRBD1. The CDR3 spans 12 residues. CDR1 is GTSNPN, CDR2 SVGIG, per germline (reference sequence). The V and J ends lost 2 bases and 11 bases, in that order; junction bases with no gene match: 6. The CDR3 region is CAWSSTGTGAFF. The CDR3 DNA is TGTGCCTGGAGTTCCACCGGGACAGGGGCTTTCTTT.

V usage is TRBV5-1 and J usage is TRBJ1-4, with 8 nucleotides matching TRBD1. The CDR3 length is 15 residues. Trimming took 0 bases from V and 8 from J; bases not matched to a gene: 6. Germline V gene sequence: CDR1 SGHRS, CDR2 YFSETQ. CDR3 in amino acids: CASSLDGQGGEKLFF. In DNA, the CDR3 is TGCGCCAGCAGCTTGGATGGACAGGGTGGAGAAAAACTGTTTTTT.

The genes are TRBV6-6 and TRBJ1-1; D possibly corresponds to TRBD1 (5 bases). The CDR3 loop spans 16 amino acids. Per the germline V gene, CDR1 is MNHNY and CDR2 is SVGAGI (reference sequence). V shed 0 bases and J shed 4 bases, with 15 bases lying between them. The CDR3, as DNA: TGTGCCAGCAGTTACTCTATCCTCAGGGCCGCCACTGAAGCTTTCTTT. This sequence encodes CASSYSILRAATEAFF.

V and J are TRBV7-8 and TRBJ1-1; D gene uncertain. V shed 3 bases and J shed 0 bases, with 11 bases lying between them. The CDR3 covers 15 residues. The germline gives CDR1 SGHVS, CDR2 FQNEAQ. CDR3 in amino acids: CASSFDISLNTEAFF. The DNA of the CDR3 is TGTGCCAGCAGCTTTGACATCTCACTGAACACTGAAGCTTTCTTT.

The CDR3 reads CASSLNRANYGYTF. CDR3 DNA: TGTGCCAGCAGCTTAAACAGAGCTAACTATGGCTACACCTTC. The chain recombines TRBV7-3 with TRBJ1-2; D is unclear. This CDR3 spans 14 amino acids. Between the trimmed V and J ends, which lost 1 base and 0 bases, there was a span of 6 bases. Germline loops: CDR1 SGHTA, CDR2 FQGTGA.

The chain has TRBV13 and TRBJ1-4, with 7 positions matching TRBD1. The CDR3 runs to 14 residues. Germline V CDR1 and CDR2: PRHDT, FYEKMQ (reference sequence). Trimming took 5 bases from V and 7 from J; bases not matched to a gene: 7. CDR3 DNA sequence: TGTGCCAGCAGCGACGGGACAGCGGGTGAAAAACTGTTTTTT. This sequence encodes CASSDGTAGEKLFF.

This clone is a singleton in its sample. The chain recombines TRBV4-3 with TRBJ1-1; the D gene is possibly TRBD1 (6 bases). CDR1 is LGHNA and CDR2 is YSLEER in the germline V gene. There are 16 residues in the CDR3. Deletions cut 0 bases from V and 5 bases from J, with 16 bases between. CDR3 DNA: TGCGCCAGCAGCCAAGATCCCCAGGGGACGGAAACTGAAGCTTTCTTT. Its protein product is CASSQDPQGTETEAFF.

The CDR3 spells CASSVLGRGDTEAFF. The CDR3 nucleotides are TGTGCCAGCAGCGTCCTGGGCCGGGGGGACACTGAAGCTTTCTTT. The chain has TRBV7-2 and TRBJ1-1, with D perhaps matching TRBD1 (5 bases). Trimming left V 5 bases short and J 3 bases short, with 16 bases between. Germline V CDR1 and CDR2: SGHTA, FQGNSA. The CDR3 extends over 15 amino acids.

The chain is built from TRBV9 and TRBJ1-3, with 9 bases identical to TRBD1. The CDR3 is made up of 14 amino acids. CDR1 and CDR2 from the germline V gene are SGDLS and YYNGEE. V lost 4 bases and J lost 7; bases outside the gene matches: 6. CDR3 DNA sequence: TGTGCCAGCAGCCCCAGACAGGGGGGTAACACCATATATTTT. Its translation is CASSPRQGGNTIYF.

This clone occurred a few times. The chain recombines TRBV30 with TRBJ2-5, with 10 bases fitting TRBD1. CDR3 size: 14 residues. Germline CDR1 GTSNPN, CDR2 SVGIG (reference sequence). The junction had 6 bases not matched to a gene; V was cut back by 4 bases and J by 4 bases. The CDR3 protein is CAWNPGQGLETQYF. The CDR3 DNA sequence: TGTGCCTGGAATCCGGGACAGGGGTTAGAGACCCAGTACTTC.